The T cell receptor beta chain under discussion was sequenced for a study of T cell repertoires in cytomegalovirus infection. Germline values: CDR1 MGHRA, CDR2 YSYEKL. The CDR3 has 17 amino acids. V was clipped by 1 base and J by 1 base; unmatched bases: 6. TCRdb re-analysed the reads in MiXCR, keeping a single row per CDR3 protein. This table holds about a million distinct CDR3 sequences, 31% found once. In this sample, this clonotype turned up a few times. Its antigen remains unidentified. The J gene is TRBJ2-3, the V gene TRBV4-1, with TRBD2 matching 9 bases. The sequence derives from a human donor in good health (CMV status not recorded). Some clones in this sample may be carry-over from other donors' samples. Source: cultured CD8+ T cells from PBMCs, taken from culture after CMV antigen stimulation. Written as DNA, the CDR3 is TGCGCCAGCAGCCAAGGGATAGCGGGGGTGCGCACAGATACGCAGTATTTT. Translating gives CASSQGIAGVRTDTQYF.